These 16 T cell receptor beta chains were sequenced from one sample in a study of early T cells in non-severe SARS-CoV-2 infection. TCRdb itself ran the 5' RACE reads through MiXCR, one entry per CDR3 protein. The table lists over 80,000 distinct CDR3 sequences, roughly 12% of them singletons. The sample was whole blood, taken at baseline. These receptors all come from an adult who was a healthcare worker with PCR-confirmed SARS-CoV-2 infection or an uninfected control (not recorded which).

In its sample, this clonotype was seen many times. This sequence joins TRBV6-1 and TRBJ2-1, with D tentatively TRBD2 (6 bases). The CDR3 totals 15 residues. Trimming left V 6 bases short and J 8 bases short, with 20 bases between. Germline V lookup: CDR1 MNHNS, CDR2 SASEGT. The CDR3 reads CASRGTRRVIHEQFF. The CDR3 DNA follows: TGTGCCAGCAGGGGAACGAGGAGGGTAATCCATGAGCAGTTCTTC.

In this sample, this clonotype turned up a few times. The chain links TRBV3-1 to TRBJ2-1; 9 bases are shared with TRBD1. CDR1 and CDR2 from the germline V gene are LGHDT and YNNKEL (reference sequence). V dropped 4 bases and J dropped 0; count of bases not matched to a gene: 4. CDR3 size: 16 residues. The CDR3 here is CASSPTGGSSYNEQFF. The CDR3 region has the DNA TGTGCCAGCAGCCCGACAGGGGGGAGCTCCTACAATGAGCAGTTCTTC.

This chain connects TRBV10-3 to TRBJ1-2; D ambiguous. Germline lookup yields CDR1 ENHRY and CDR2 SYGVKD. The ends were cut back, 7 bases at V and 3 bases at J, with 12 bases in the middle. The CDR3 covers 13 residues. CDR3 loop: CAITSDGYYGYTF. The CDR3 DNA follows: TGTGCCATCACCTCGGACGGTTACTATGGCTACACCTTC.

This clonotype was picked up many times. V gene TRBV2 combines with J gene TRBJ1-1; D uncertain. This CDR3 comprises 14 residues. From germline, CDR1 is SNHLY and CDR2 FYNNEI. V was pared by 7 bases and J by 4 bases, with 16 bases between. This chain's CDR3 is CASTLSQESTEAFF. The CDR3 DNA follows: TGTGCCAGCACTCTGTCCCAGGAGTCCACTGAAGCTTTCTTT.

The chain recombines TRBV19 with TRBJ2-3, with D unresolved. This CDR3 contains 14 residues. V was clipped by 4 bases and J by 0 bases, with 8 bases between them. Per germline, CDR1 LNHDA and CDR2 SQIVND (reference sequence). CDR3 sequence (DNA): TGTGCCAGTAGTACGGATTCTAGCACAGATACGCAGTATTTT. This sequence encodes CASSTDSSTDTQYF.

This clonotype has ten or more counts. J is TRBJ1-5 and V is TRBV20-1, with a weak D call TRBD1 (6 bases). V lost 3 bases and J 4 bases, leaving 16 bases between the germline ends. CDR1 DFQATT and CDR2 SNEGSKA come from the germline V gene (reference sequence). The CDR3 is made up of 15 amino acids. In nucleotides, the CDR3 is TGCAGTGCTAGCCGGGGACAAGGGGGGAATCAGCCCCAGCATTTT. This sequence encodes CSASRGQGGNQPQHF.

The sample holds a few counts of this clonotype. The V and J genes are TRBV6-5 and TRBJ1-3; a possible D gene is TRBD1 (5 bases). CDR1 and CDR2 from the germline V gene are MNHEY and SVGAGI. The V end lost 4 bases, the J end lost 0 bases, and 10 bases lay between the germline ends. This CDR3 has 15 amino acids. The CDR3 here is CASSSTASSGNTIYF. The CDR3, as DNA: TGTGCCAGCAGTTCGACAGCCAGCTCTGGAAACACCATATATTTT.

The chain employs TRBV7-6 and TRBJ2-5, with D perhaps TRBD2 (5 bases). Germline V lookup: CDR1 SGHVS, CDR2 FNYEAQ. Deletions cut 2 bases from V and 5 bases from J, with 15 bases between. The CDR3 spans 15 residues. CDR3 region: CASSLNPASRETQYF. The DNA for the CDR3 is TGTGCCAGCAGCTTAAACCCTGCTAGCCGCGAGACCCAGTACTTC.

This clonotype was recorded a few times. The chain carries TRBV19 and TRBJ1-5; tentative D call: TRBD1 (6 bases). The CDR3 totals 15 residues. From germline, CDR1 is LNHDA and CDR2 SQIVND (reference sequence). Trimming shortened V by 3 bases and J by 4 bases, and 13 bases separated the two germline ends. The CDR3 is CASSIAGVRNQPQHF. The DNA of the CDR3 is TGTGCCAGTAGTATTGCAGGGGTTAGAAATCAGCCCCAGCATTTT.

The chain joins TRBV6-1 to TRBJ2-3; no clear D gene. The CDR3 totals 12 residues. Germline V gene sequence: CDR1 MNHNS, CDR2 SASEGT. V lost 6 bases and J 2 bases, leaving 6 bases between the germline ends. The CDR3 reads CASRGNTDTQYF. CDR3 nucleotides: TGTGCCAGCAGGGGGAACACAGATACGCAGTATTTT.

This chain connects TRBV18 to TRBJ2-1, with TRBD2 identical over 10 bases. This CDR3 has 19 amino acids. The germline V gene encodes CDR1 KGHSH and CDR2 LQKENI. V shed 6 bases and J 4 bases; nucleotides not matched to a gene: 18. In nucleotides, the CDR3 is TGTGCCAGCTCCCGAGGTCGCCCCACAGCGGGAGGGCCTTACAATGAGCAGTTCTTC. Protein product: CASSRGRPTAGGPYNEQFF.

The genes are TRBV5-4 and TRBJ2-5; 12 nucleotides align to TRBD1. Germline-derived CDR1 and CDR2 are SGHNT and YYREEE (reference sequence). This CDR3 spans 19 amino acids. With 1 base clipped from V and 8 bases from J, the junction kept 18 bases outside the gene matches. The CDR3 DNA sequence: TGTGCCAGCAGCTTGATTGTGGTAGTCGGGACAGGGGGCTCCGGTACCCAGTACTTC. Amino acids: CASSLIVVVGTGGSGTQYF. Using reference TRBV5-4 and TRBJ2-5 for the parts outside the CDR3, the full variable domain is ETGVTQSPTHLIKTRGQQVTLRCSSQSGHNTVSWYQQALGQGPQFIFQYYREEENGRGNFPPRFSGLQFPNYSSELNVNALELDDSALYLCASSLIVVVGTGGSGTQYFGPGTRLLVL.

The rearrangement joins TRBV5-1 to TRBJ1-1; D remains unclear. Per germline, CDR1 SGHRS and CDR2 YFSETQ. Trimming removed 2 bases from V and 1 base from J, with 12 bases in between. The length of the CDR3 is 15 residues. The CDR3 coding sequence is TGCGCCAGCAGCTTAGTCGCTATTGCGAACACTGAAGCTTTCTTT. It codes for CASSLVAIANTEAFF.

The chain links TRBV7-9 to TRBJ2-7, with TRBD1 as a possible D gene (5 bases). The CDR3 has 14 residues. The germline CDR1 and CDR2 sequences are SEHNR and FQNEAQ (reference sequence). Between the trimmed V and J ends, which lost 10 bases and 5 bases, there was a span of 21 bases. This CDR3 reads CATPSGPSPDEQYF. The CDR3 nucleotides are TGTGCCACCCCCTCAGGGCCCAGTCCGGACGAGCAGTACTTC.

V is TRBV3-1 and J is TRBJ1-6; no clear D gene. Germline loops: CDR1 LGHDT, CDR2 YNNKEL (reference sequence). Deletions cut 4 bases from V and 10 bases from J, with 11 bases between. There are 13 residues in the CDR3. This CDR3 reads CASSPLVGSPLHF. The CDR3 DNA sequence: TGTGCCAGCAGCCCGTTAGTGGGCTCACCCCTCCACTTT.

This clonotype has a count of ten or more. This chain joins TRBV7-3 and TRBJ1-1; no clear D. The germline CDR1 and CDR2 sequences are SGHTA and FQGTGA. The CDR3 runs to 14 residues. V gave up 2 bases and J gave up 1 base, with 8 bases separating them. DNA for the CDR3: TGTGCCAGCAGCTTAGCCGGAGGGAACACTGAAGCTTTCTTT. Amino acids: CASSLAGGNTEAFF.